This TCR beta chain was identified during a study of blood T cell repertoires in COVID-19. Study as a whole: Whether acute or convalescent, the COVID-19 samples came from the United States, Italy and Spain. PBMCs, B-cell-depleted T cells, or T cells provided the cDNA or gDNA that made up the material.

The CDR3 covers 15 residues. Germline CDR1 is LGHDT and CDR2 is YNNKEL (reference sequence). V lost 0 bases, J lost 5 bases, and 13 bases lay in between. Study processing details: Reference gene primer amplification in the assay estimated nucleated cell counts. Sequencing was performed with immunoSEQ multiplex PCR; in TCRdb, only in-frame clones are kept and a portion is missing. The V and J calls and clone size are taken from that table; D and trimming were inferred from the DNA. The sample holds roughly 120,000 clones, around 80% seen once. The source of this sequence is a human donor in a cohort sampled during active or convalescent COVID-19. This chain links TRBV3-1 (or the pseudogene TRBV3-2) with TRBJ2-5, with D tentatively TRBD2 (6 bases). The sequencing input was peripheral blood. The CDR3 is CASSQEAGGGETQYF. CDR3 in DNA: TGTGCCAGCAGCCAAGAGGCGGGTGGGGGGGAGACCCAGTACTTC.